This T cell receptor beta chain was recorded in a study of cytomegalovirus exposure and HLA in healthy donors. Whole-study results and caveats: Presence/absence analyses supposed approximately even sequencing depth among donors. TCR beta sequences numbering roughly 18,000 were associated with HLA alleles at 0.05 false discovery rate in a later analysis. The classifier, whose performance was assessed in both the original and validation cohorts, reportedly diagnosed cytomegalovirus status with high specificity and sensitivity.

With 60 Vbeta and 13 Jbeta primers, the PCR was carried out. Sequencing used immunoSEQ multiplex PCR; TCRdb keeps in-frame clones, though not all of them. The repertoire has 190,000 or so clones, 75% to 85% of them found once; the top ten carry 0.6% to 0.7%. A word on this clone: Its antigen remains unknown.

Sequencing input: PBMCs. The TCR sequence derives from a boy between 10 and 17 years old in good health and CMV-seronegative.

CDR3 coding DNA: TGTGCCACCAGCAGAGATCGATCTCGGGGGGACGGATACACCTTC. Translating gives CATSRDRSRGDGYTF. V gene TRBV15 combines with J gene TRBJ1-2, with D perhaps matching TRBD1 (5 bases). Trimming removed 0 bases from V and 11 bases from J, with 19 bases in between. Germline V gene lookup returns CDR1 LNHNV and CDR2 YYDKDF (reference sequence). The CDR3 consists of 15 residues.